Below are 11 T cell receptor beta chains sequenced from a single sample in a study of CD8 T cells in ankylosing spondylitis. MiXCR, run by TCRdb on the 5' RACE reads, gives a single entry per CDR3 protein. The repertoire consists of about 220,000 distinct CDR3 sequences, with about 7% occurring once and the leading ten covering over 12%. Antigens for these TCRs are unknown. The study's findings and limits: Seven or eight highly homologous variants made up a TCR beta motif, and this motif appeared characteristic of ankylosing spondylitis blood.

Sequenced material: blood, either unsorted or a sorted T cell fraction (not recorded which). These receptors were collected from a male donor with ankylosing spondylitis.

This chain's CDR3 is CASSRGRLNQPQHF. The CDR3, as DNA: TGTGCCAGCAGCCGGGGACGGCTAAATCAGCCCCAGCATTTT. The chain combines TRBV6-1 with TRBJ1-5, with D tentatively TRBD1 (5 bases). Germline-derived CDR1 and CDR2 are MNHNS and SASEGT. This CDR3 contains 14 residues. Trimming pared 6 bases from V and 4 bases from J, leaving 13 bases between.

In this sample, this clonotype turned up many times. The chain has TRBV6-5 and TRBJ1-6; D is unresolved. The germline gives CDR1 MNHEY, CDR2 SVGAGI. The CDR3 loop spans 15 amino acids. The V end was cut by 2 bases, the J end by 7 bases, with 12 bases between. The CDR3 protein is CASSYAAAFNSPLHF. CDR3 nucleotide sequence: TGTGCCAGCAGTTACGCGGCGGCTTTCAATTCACCCCTCCACTTT.

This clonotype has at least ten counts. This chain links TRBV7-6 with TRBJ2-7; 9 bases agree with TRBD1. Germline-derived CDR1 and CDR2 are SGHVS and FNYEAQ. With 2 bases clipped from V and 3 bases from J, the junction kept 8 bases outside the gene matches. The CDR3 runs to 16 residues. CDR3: CASSLKPGQGGYEQYF. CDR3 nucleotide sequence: TGTGCCAGCAGCTTAAAACCGGGACAGGGAGGCTACGAGCAGTACTTC.

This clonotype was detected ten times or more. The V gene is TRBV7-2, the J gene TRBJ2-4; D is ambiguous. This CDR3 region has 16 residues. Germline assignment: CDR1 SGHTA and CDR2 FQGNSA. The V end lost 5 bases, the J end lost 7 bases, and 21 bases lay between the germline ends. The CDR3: CASSMPPADRRNIQYF. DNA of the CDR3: TGTGCCAGCAGCATGCCGCCAGCAGATAGGCGGAACATTCAGTACTTC.

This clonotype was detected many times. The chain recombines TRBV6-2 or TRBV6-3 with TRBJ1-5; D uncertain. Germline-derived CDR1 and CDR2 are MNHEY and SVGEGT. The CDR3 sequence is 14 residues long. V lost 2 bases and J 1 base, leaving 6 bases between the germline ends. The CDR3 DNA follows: TGTGCCAGCAGTTACGCCCCCAGCAATCAGCCCCAGCATTTT. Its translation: CASSYAPSNQPQHF.

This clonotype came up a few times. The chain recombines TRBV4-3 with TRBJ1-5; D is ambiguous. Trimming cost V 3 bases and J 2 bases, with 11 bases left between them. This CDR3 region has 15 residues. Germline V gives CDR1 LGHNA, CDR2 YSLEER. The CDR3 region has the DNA TGCGCCAGCAGCCAGATATGGGTGGGCAATCAGCCCCAGCATTTT. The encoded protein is CASSQIWVGNQPQHF.

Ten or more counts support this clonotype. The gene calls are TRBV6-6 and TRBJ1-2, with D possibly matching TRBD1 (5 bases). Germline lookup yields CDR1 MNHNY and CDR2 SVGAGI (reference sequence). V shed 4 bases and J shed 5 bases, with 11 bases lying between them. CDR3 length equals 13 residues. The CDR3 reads CASSSGPGYGYTF. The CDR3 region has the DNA TGTGCCAGCAGTTCGGGACCGGGATATGGCTACACCTTC.

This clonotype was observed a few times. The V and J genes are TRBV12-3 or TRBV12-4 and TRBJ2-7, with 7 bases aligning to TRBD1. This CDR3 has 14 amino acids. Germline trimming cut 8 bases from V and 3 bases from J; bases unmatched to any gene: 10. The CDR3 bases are TGTGCCAGCTCTATTGACAGGGAAGGCTACGAGCAGTACTTC. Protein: CASSIDREGYEQYF.

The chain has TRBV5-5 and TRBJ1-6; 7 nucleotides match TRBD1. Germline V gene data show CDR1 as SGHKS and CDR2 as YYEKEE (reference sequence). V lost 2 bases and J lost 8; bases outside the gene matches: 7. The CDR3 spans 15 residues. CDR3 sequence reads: CASSLRQGEDSPLHF. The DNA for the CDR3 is TGTGCCAGCAGCTTAAGACAGGGAGAGGATTCACCCCTCCACTTT. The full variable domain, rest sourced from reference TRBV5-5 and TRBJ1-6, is DAGVTQSPTHLIKTRGQQVTLRCSPISGHKSVSWYQQVLGQGPQFIFQYYEKEERGRGNFPDRFSARQFPNYSSELNVNALLLGDSALYLCASSLRQGEDSPLHFGNGTRLTVT.

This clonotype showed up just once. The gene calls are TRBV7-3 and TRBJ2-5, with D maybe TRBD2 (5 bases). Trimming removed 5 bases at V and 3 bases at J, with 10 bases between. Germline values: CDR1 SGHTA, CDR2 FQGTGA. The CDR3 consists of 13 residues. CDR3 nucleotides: TGTGCCAGCAGCGCAGTGGGAGAAGAGACCCAGTACTTC. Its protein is CASSAVGEETQYF.

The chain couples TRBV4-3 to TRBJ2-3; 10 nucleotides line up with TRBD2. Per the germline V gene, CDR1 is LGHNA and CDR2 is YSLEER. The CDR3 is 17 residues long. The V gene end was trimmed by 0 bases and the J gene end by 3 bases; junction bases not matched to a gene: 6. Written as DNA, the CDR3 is TGCGCCAGCAGCCAAGATACTAGCGGGGTTCTTACAGATACGCAGTATTTT. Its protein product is CASSQDTSGVLTDTQYF.